The 10 T cell receptor beta chains in this list originate from one sample, sequenced in a study of blood T cells in healthy people across ages. A second PCR of roughly 6 to 12 cycles used a sample-barcoded 5' primer and a J-beta primer mix. TCRdb re-derived calls from the 5' RACE reads in MiXCR, one entry per CDR3 protein. The data hold 780,000 or so distinct CDR3 sequences, with approximately 55% observed a single time. The source material was blood. The source of these receptors is a man older than 75 in good health.

Only a few counts were recorded for this clonotype. The V gene is TRBV10-3, the J gene TRBJ2-5, with 7 positions matching TRBD2. With 9 bases clipped from V and 11 bases from J, the junction kept 15 bases outside the gene matches. Germline lookup yields CDR1 ENHRY and CDR2 SYGVKD. The CDR3 spans 13 residues. CDR3 in DNA: TGTGCCATTAGCGGGCGCGGAGTCGAGGAGCAGTACTTC. It is translated as CAISGRGVEEQYF.

This clonotype was observed a single time. This chain joins TRBV9 and TRBJ2-5, with D perhaps matching TRBD1 (5 bases). Germline V gene data show CDR1 as SGDLS and CDR2 as YYNGEE. V was shortened by 0 bases and J by 11 bases, with 17 bases between the two germline ends. This CDR3 spans 14 amino acids. The CDR3 reads CASSVDLQVHEQYF. For the CDR3, the DNA is TGTGCCAGCAGCGTAGACTTACAGGTCCATGAGCAGTACTTC.

This clonotype was detected only once. The genes are TRBV5-1 and TRBJ1-1, with unresolved D. Germline CDR1 is SGHRS and CDR2 is YFSETQ. The CDR3 runs to 14 residues. V lost 2 bases, J lost 1 base, and 9 bases lay in between. CDR3 amino acids: CASSLSQQNTEAFF. The CDR3 nucleotides are TGCGCCAGCAGCTTATCACAGCAGAACACTGAAGCTTTCTTT.

In the case of this clonotype: Relative to the germline gene, one junction end is altered; a read error may explain this. The chain is built from TRBV27 and TRBJ2-3; D is perhaps TRBD1 (6 bases). The CDR3 sequence is 13 residues long. Germline lookup yields CDR1 MNHEY and CDR2 SMNVEV (reference sequence). In DNA, the CDR3 is TGTGCCAGCAGCCGACTTAGGACAGATAAGCAGTATTTT. Its translation: CASSRLRTDKQYF.

The chain combines TRBV6-5 with TRBJ2-1; a weak D match, TRBD2 (5 bases). The length of the CDR3 is 16 residues. Germline CDR1 is MNHEY and CDR2 is SVGAGI. Trimming shortened V by 0 bases and J by 4 bases, and 13 bases separated the two germline ends. The CDR3 reads CASSYSSGNQYNEQFF. The CDR3 DNA is TGTGCCAGCAGTTACTCCTCCGGGAACCAATACAATGAGCAGTTCTTC.

The chain joins TRBV6-1 to TRBJ1-1, with unresolved D. Germline assignment: CDR1 MNHNS and CDR2 SASEGT. V was cut by 6 bases and J by 4 bases, with 12 bases left in between. There are 13 residues in the CDR3. The CDR3, as DNA: TGTGCCAGCAGCACAAGGGCGGCCACTGAAGCTTTCTTT. It is translated as CASSTRAATEAFF.

V usage is TRBV24-1 and J usage is TRBJ2-3, with no clear D. Trimming cost V 0 bases and J 0 bases, with 3 bases left between them. The length of the CDR3 is 14 residues. Per germline, CDR1 KGHDR and CDR2 SFDVKD. CDR3 in amino acids: CATSDLKSTDTQYF. CDR3 coding DNA: TGTGCCACCAGTGATTTGAAGAGCACAGATACGCAGTATTTT.

The chain joins TRBV28 to TRBJ2-3; D may be TRBD1 (6 bases). The germline V gene encodes CDR1 MDHEN and CDR2 SYDVKM. This CDR3 has 16 amino acids. With 1 base removed from V and 1 base from J, the gap between germline ends came to 12 bases. The CDR3 DNA sequence: TGTGCCAGCAGTTTATTTTCTGAGGGGGGCACAGATACGCAGTATTTT. It specifies CASSLFSEGGTDTQYF.

The chain employs TRBV2 and TRBJ2-7; D uncertain. V was clipped by 11 bases and J by 3 bases, with 11 bases between them. This CDR3 spans 11 amino acids. Per germline, CDR1 SNHLY and CDR2 FYNNEI. The CDR3 DNA is TGTGCCCTCAGGAGTTACTACGAGCAGTACTTC. It yields the protein CALRSYYEQYF.

The chain employs TRBV2 and TRBJ1-1, with D unclear. This CDR3 region has 10 residues. V dropped 6 bases and J dropped 3 bases, with 2 bases sitting between them. The germline CDR1 and CDR2 sequences are SNHLY and FYNNEI. The chain's CDR3 is CASRHTEAFF. The CDR3 nucleotides are TGTGCCAGCAGGCACACTGAAGCTTTCTTT.